This TCR beta chain derives from a study of post-analysis software for immune sequencing data. Findings and caveats of the study: Controls significantly exceeded multiple sclerosis patients in normalized Chao1 diversity. Patients carried roughly five TRBV segments more frequently than controls did, and TRBV5-6, TRBV5-1 and TRBV20-1 were among them.

The TCR beta cDNA libraries contained unique molecular identifiers. T cells numbering roughly 0.85 to 11 million gave rise to 400,000 to 550,000 cDNA molecules. TCRdb re-called the PCR reads through MiXCR, storing one row per CDR3 protein. The sample lists 600,000 to 750,000 distinct CDR3 sequences, more than 50% occurring once. About this clonotype itself: The antigen is unknown.

Trimming took 0 bases from V and 6 from J; bases not matched to a gene: 2. This CDR3 region has 14 residues. Germline V lookup: CDR1 MGHRA, CDR2 YSYEKL. This chain uses TRBV4-1 with TRBJ2-1, with 7 bases that match TRBD1. The material sequenced was blood. The clonotype comes from a girl aged 2-9 years with multiple sclerosis. CDR3: CASSQDPGGNEQFF. CDR3 sequence (DNA): TGCGCCAGCAGCCAAGATCCAGGGGGCAATGAGCAGTTCTTC.